These 21 T cell receptor beta chains share one sample of origin, sequenced in a study of blood T cell repertoires in COVID-19 (TCRdb year 2020). Library construction relied on the immunoSEQ multiplex PCR assay. The clones in this table, taken by TCRdb from immuneACCESS, are in-frame only. Not every clone is retained; where verified, under half of the shortfall comes from an unresolved V gene, and the cause of the rest is unknown. Present in this sample are under 150,000 clones, 84% of which were seen just once. The ten top clones hold 8.8% of the sample. Sequenced material: peripheral blood. These receptors came from an elderly woman in a cohort sampled during active or convalescent COVID-19.

The chain recombines TRBV3-1 (or the pseudogene TRBV3-2) with TRBJ2-7; 8 nucleotides line up with TRBD2. The CDR3 is 17 residues long. The germline V gene encodes CDR1 LGHDT and CDR2 YNNKEL (reference sequence). V lost 4 bases to trimming and J lost 7 bases; unmatched junction nucleotides: 18. The CDR3 region has the DNA TGTGCCAGCAGCCGGGTAATAGGAGCGGGGGCTTCCTGGGAGCAGTACTTC. Its protein is CASSRVIGAGASWEQYF.

Here the CDR3 DNA reads TGTGCCAGCAGCCAACGACAGACTAATGAAAAACTGTTTTTT. Amino acid sequence: CASSQRQTNEKLFF. The genes are TRBV6-2 or TRBV6-3 and TRBJ1-4, with a tentative D call TRBD1 (5 bases). Germline V gene data show CDR1 as MNHEY and CDR2 as SVGEGT. The CDR3 totals 14 residues. Between the trimmed V and J ends, which lost 6 bases and 2 bases, there was a span of 10 bases.

In DNA form, the CDR3 reads TGTGCCAGCTCACCACCGTCACGGGATGAGCAGTTCTTC. Its protein is CASSPPSRDEQFF. This chain uses TRBV18 with TRBJ2-1; D ambiguous. V dropped 0 bases and J dropped 8 bases, with 8 bases sitting between them. CDR3 size: 13 residues. In germline, CDR1 is KGHSH, CDR2 LQKENI.

This clone was counted at least ten times. The CDR3 loop is CASSGAGSNQPQHF. In DNA, the CDR3 is TGTGCCAGCAGTGGGGCAGGAAGCAATCAGCCCCAGCATTTT. This chain connects TRBV2 to TRBJ1-5, with no clear D. Germline lookup yields CDR1 SNHLY and CDR2 FYNNEI. V lost 4 bases and J lost 1, with 8 bases in between. The CDR3 is 14 residues long.

The rearrangement joins TRBV4-1 to TRBJ1-2; TRBD1 agrees at 7 bases. The junction had 6 bases not matched to a gene; V was cut back by 1 base and J by 4 bases. The V gene's germline CDR1 is MGHRA and CDR2 YSYEKL. The CDR3 runs 15 residues. In DNA, the CDR3 is TGCGCCAGCAGCCAAGCAGCGACAGGGCTCTATGGCTACACCTTC. This encodes CASSQAATGLYGYTF.

The chain links TRBV19 to TRBJ2-1; the D is unclear. Deletions cut 6 bases from V and 9 bases from J, with 18 bases between. The CDR3 extends over 14 amino acids. Germline V gene sequence: CDR1 LNHDA, CDR2 SQIVND (reference sequence). Here the CDR3 reads CASRKRVQTGEQFF. The CDR3 DNA sequence: TGTGCCAGTAGGAAACGAGTCCAGACGGGTGAGCAGTTCTTC.

The chain combines TRBV3-1 (or the pseudogene TRBV3-2) with TRBJ1-6, with D perhaps TRBD1 (6 bases). Trimming cost V 6 bases and J 10 bases, with 16 bases left between them. Germline CDR1 LGHDT, CDR2 YNNKEL (reference sequence). The CDR3 has 14 amino acids. The CDR3 reads CASRPSGHSSPLHF. CDR3 in DNA: TGTGCCAGCAGACCATCGGGACACTCCTCACCCCTCCACTTT.

V usage is TRBV24-1 and J usage is TRBJ2-5, with D unclear. The V end was cut by 3 bases, the J end by 5 bases, with 6 bases between. The CDR3 runs to 12 residues. Per germline, CDR1 KGHDR and CDR2 SFDVKD. CDR3 sequence (DNA): TGTGCCACCAGTGATCGAGCGGAGACCCAGTACTTC. Its protein is CATSDRAETQYF.

The chain joins TRBV2 to TRBJ2-5; possibly TRBD1 for D (7 bases). CDR3 size: 12 residues. Germline loops: CDR1 SNHLY, CDR2 FYNNEI. Trimming stripped 6 bases from V and 7 bases from J, with 12 bases between. CDR3 sequence (DNA): TGTGCCAGCAGCGGGCAGGGGGGGACCCAGTACTTC. It is translated as CASSGQGGTQYF.

CDR3 DNA: TGTGCCAGTAGTATGTGGGTTGGGCAGAAAAACATTCAGTACTTC. This gives the protein CASSMWVGQKNIQYF. The chain is built from TRBV19 and TRBJ2-4; no reliable D call. V was trimmed by 3 bases and J by 4 bases, leaving 13 bases between them. The CDR3 consists of 15 residues. Germline V gives CDR1 LNHDA, CDR2 SQIVND (reference sequence).

This clone was recorded once. The chain has TRBV5-5 and TRBJ1-3, with D unresolved. V was pared by 2 bases and J by 0 bases, with 9 bases between. From germline, CDR1 is SGHKS and CDR2 YYEKEE (reference sequence). The CDR3 totals 15 residues. The CDR3 protein is CASSFSHSSGNTIYF. The CDR3, as DNA: TGTGCCAGCAGCTTCTCCCACAGCTCTGGAAACACCATATATTTT.

The V call is TRBV12-3 or TRBV12-4, the J call TRBJ1-2; 7 bases agree with TRBD1. This CDR3 has 13 residues. Trimming removed 3 bases from V and 4 bases from J; junction bases left unmatched: 2. The CDR3 region is CASSFQGGYGYTF. The CDR3 nucleotides read TGTGCCAGCAGTTTTCAGGGGGGCTATGGCTACACCTTC.

V usage is TRBV7-2 and J usage is TRBJ1-2; TRBD1 matches 8 bases. The germline gives CDR1 SGHTA, CDR2 FQGNSA. This CDR3 region has 15 residues. The ends lost 5 bases at V and 3 bases at J; junction bases unmatched: 8. CDR3 sequence: CASSLQGGPDYGYTF. CDR3 coding DNA: TGTGCCAGCAGCCTACAGGGGGGACCAGACTATGGCTACACCTTC.

This chain connects TRBV30 to TRBJ1-5; tentatively, D is TRBD1 (5 bases). Between the trimmed V and J ends, which lost 0 bases and 5 bases, there was a span of 14 bases. This CDR3 spans 15 amino acids. Germline values: CDR1 GTSNPN, CDR2 SVGIG (reference sequence). CDR3 region: CAWSVNSGRDQPQHF. The CDR3 DNA follows: TGTGCCTGGAGTGTCAATTCAGGGAGGGATCAGCCCCAGCATTTT.

This clone was seen a handful of times. This sequence joins TRBV7-9 and TRBJ1-3; D ambiguous. Per the germline V gene, CDR1 is SEHNR and CDR2 is FQNEAQ (reference sequence). This CDR3 contains 15 residues. Trimming left V 3 bases short and J 0 bases short, with 9 bases between. DNA for the CDR3: TGTGCCAGCAGCTTCTTAGAAGCCTCTGGAAACACCATATATTTT. Translating gives CASSFLEASGNTIYF.

This sequence joins TRBV15 and TRBJ2-5, with TRBD1 identical over 7 bases. This CDR3 spans 17 amino acids. Germline CDR1 reads LNHNV; CDR2 reads YYDKDF (reference sequence). V was pared by 0 bases and J by 4 bases, with 11 bases of the junction left unmatched. The CDR3 protein is CATSRDVDRESSETQYF. CDR3 DNA: TGTGCCACCAGCAGAGATGTTGACAGGGAATCATCAGAGACCCAGTACTTC.

This chain links TRBV5-4 with TRBJ2-3; D is uncertain. With 0 bases removed from V and 1 base from J, the gap between germline ends came to 15 bases. This CDR3 is 17 amino acids long. The germline V gene has CDR1 SGHNT and CDR2 YYREEE (reference sequence). The CDR3 sequence: CASSLDRIAVGTDTQYF. The CDR3 DNA reads TGTGCCAGCAGCTTGGATCGTATAGCTGTCGGCACAGATACGCAGTATTTT.

The CDR3 is CASSSTDSYEQYF. For the CDR3, the DNA is TGTGCCAGCAGCTCGACAGACTCCTACGAGCAGTACTTC. The J gene is TRBJ2-7, the V gene TRBV6-6; D is possibly TRBD1 (5 bases). Germline loops: CDR1 MNHNY, CDR2 SVGAGI (reference sequence). V lost 6 bases and J 0 bases, leaving 9 bases between the germline ends. The length of the CDR3 is 13 residues.

The gene calls are TRBV7-9 and TRBJ2-1; 9 bases map to TRBD2. The CDR3 length is 16 residues. Germline V gene sequence: CDR1 SEHNR, CDR2 FQNEAQ (reference sequence). V dropped 5 bases and J dropped 4; count of bases not matched to a gene: 9. Here the CDR3 reads CASSPRAGGVYNEQFF. Written as DNA, the CDR3 is TGTGCCAGCAGCCCCAGGGCGGGGGGGGTTTACAATGAGCAGTTCTTC.

This clone was counted between two and nine times. The chain is built from TRBV24-1 and TRBJ2-5, with TRBD2 matching 7 bases. Germline CDR1 reads KGHDR; CDR2 reads SFDVKD. This CDR3 has 18 amino acids. Trimming cost V 5 bases and J 0 bases; bases outside gene matches: 14. CDR3 nucleotides: TGTGCCACCAGTGTCTCGGCTAGCGGAGACACGTACCAAGAGACCCAGTACTTC. Translation gives CATSVSASGDTYQETQYF.

The rearrangement links TRBV7-2 to TRBJ2-5, with a possible D match to TRBD2 (6 bases). Germline values: CDR1 SGHTA, CDR2 FQGNSA. The CDR3 is 15 residues long. Trimming took 1 base from V and 7 from J, leaving 16 bases between them. This CDR3 reads CASSLGATSDVTQYF. DNA of the CDR3: TGTGCCAGCAGCTTAGGGGCGACTAGTGATGTGACCCAGTACTTC.